This T cell receptor beta chain originates from a study of cytotoxic CD8 clonotypes in ibrutinib-treated CLL. Overall study: After median approximately 74 months, roughly 14 stayed in remission, approximately twelve progressed; responses roughly 25 partial, 2 complete. Patients gave response samples after a median about eleven months of treatment, range 6 to 36. Study findings and constraints: Public clonotypes proved infrequent, and on treatment they shrank or remained steady.

About this clone: Its antigen remains unknown.

Germline CDR1 and CDR2: MDHEN and SYDVKM. The CDR3 sequence is 14 residues long. Trimming removed 7 bases at V and 2 bases at J, with 12 bases between. The intended depth for sequencing was 1 in 200,000 to 1 in 1 million T cells. TCRdb's table, derived via immunoSEQ multiplex PCR, lists solely in-frame clones and lacks some. The table has about 29,000 clones, about three fifths seen once. Specimen: PBMCs, collected before ibrutinib treatment. This sequence was found in a human donor with chronic lymphocytic leukemia. The chain couples TRBV28 to TRBJ2-1; D call uncertain. Here the CDR3 reads CASTPAKPYNEQFF. CDR3 sequence (DNA): TGTGCCAGCACCCCAGCGAAACCCTACAATGAGCAGTTCTTC.